This T cell receptor beta chain was sequenced in a study of T cell responses to AZD1222 COVID-19 vaccine. Study-level background: Pooling of second doses given at about 4 or about 12 weeks was done.

Germline V gives CDR1 LNHDA, CDR2 SQIVND (reference sequence). V was shortened by 0 bases and J by 4 bases, with 10 bases between the two germline ends. This CDR3 is built from 15 residues. The table came from immunoSEQ multiplex PCR; TCRdb's copy has only in-frame clones and leaves some out. The data contain 150,000 or so clones, nearly 90% of them singletons. This clonotype was obtained from an adult in good health. The source was peripheral blood, collected on day 0 of AZD1222 vaccination. The chain links TRBV19 to TRBJ2-1; D is uncertain. DNA of the CDR3: TGTGCCAGTAGTATAGACGGAAGGATGTACAATGAGCAGTTCTTC. Residues: CASSIDGRMYNEQFF.